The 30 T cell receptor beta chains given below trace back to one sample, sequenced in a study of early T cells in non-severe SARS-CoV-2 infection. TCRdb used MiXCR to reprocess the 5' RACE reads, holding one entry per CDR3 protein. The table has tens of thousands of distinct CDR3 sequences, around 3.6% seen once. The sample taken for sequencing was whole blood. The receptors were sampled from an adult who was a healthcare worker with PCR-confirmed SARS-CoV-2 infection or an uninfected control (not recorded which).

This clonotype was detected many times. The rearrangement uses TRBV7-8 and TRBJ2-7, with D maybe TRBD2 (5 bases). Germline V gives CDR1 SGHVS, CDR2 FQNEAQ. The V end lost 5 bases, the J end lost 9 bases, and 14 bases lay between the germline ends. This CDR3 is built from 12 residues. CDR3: CASSGLAPGQYF. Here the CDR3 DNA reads TGTGCCAGCAGCGGACTGGCCCCCGGGCAGTACTTC.

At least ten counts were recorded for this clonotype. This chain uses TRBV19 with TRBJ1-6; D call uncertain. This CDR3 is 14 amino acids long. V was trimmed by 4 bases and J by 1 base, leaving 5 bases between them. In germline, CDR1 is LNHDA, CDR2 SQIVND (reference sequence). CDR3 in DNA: TGTGCCAGTAGTACCAGGTCCTATAATTCACCCCTCCACTTT. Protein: CASSTRSYNSPLHF. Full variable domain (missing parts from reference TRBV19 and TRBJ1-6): DGGITQSPKYLFRKEGQNVTLSCEQNLNHDAMYWYRQDPGQGLRLIYYSQIVNDFQKGDIAEGYSVSREKKESFPLTVTSAQKNPTAFYLCASSTRSYNSPLHFGNGTRLTVT.

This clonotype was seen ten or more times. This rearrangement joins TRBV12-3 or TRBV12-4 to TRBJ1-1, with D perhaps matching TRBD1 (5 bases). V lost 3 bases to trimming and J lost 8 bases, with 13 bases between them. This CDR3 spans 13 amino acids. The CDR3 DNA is TGTGCCAGCAGTTTCCTAGGGCCAGGGGAAGCTTTCTTT. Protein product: CASSFLGPGEAFF.

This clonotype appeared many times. CDR3 bases: TGTGCCAGCAGTTTAGTAAGGACAGGGGGTTCACCCCTCCACTTT. It encodes CASSLVRTGGSPLHF. The J gene is TRBJ1-6, the V gene TRBV27; 10 bases fit TRBD1. V lost 2 bases and J lost 9; bases outside the gene matches: 4. Germline V gene sequence: CDR1 MNHEY, CDR2 SMNVEV (reference sequence). The CDR3 consists of 15 residues.

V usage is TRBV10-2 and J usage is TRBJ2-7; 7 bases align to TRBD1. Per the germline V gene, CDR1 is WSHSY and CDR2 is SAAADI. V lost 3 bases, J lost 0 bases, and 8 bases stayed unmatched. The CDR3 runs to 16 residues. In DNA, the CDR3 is TGCGCCAGCAGTGACCCAGGGGACAGAAACTCCTACGAGCAGTACTTC. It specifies CASSDPGDRNSYEQYF.

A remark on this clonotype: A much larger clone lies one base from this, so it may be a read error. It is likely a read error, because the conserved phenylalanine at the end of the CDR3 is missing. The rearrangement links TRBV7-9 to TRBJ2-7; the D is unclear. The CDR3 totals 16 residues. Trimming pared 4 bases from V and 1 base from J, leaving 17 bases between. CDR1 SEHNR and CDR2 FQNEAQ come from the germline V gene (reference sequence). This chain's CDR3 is CASSSADPPMSYEQYL. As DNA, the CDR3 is TGTGCCAGCAGCTCGGCGGACCCCCCTATGTCCTACGAGCAGTACCTC.

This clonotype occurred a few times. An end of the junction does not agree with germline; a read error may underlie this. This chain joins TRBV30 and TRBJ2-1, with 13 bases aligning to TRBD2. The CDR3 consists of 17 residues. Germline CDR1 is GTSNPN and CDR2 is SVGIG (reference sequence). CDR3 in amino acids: CVWSAYRTSGSLNEQFF. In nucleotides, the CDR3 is TGTGTCTGGAGTGCATATAGGACTAGCGGGAGCTTGAATGAGCAGTTCTTC.

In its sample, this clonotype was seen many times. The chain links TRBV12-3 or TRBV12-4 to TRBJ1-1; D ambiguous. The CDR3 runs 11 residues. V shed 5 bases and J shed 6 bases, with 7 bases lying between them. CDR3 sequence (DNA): TGTGCCAGCAGTGGTCAGGCTGAAGCTTTCTTT. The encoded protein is CASSGQAEAFF.

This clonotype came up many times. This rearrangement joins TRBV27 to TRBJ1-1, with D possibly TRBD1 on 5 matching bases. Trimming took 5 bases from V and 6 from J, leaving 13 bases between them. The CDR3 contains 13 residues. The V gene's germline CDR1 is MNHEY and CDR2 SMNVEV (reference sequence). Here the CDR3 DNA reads TGTGCCAGCAGTCCTGGGACGGGGGCTGAAGCTTTCTTT. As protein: CASSPGTGAEAFF.

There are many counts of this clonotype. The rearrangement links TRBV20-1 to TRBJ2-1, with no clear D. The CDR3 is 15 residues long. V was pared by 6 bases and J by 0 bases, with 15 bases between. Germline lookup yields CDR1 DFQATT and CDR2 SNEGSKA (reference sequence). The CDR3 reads CSATPPSSSYNEQFF. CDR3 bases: TGCAGTGCCACCCCACCCTCGAGCTCCTACAATGAGCAGTTCTTC.

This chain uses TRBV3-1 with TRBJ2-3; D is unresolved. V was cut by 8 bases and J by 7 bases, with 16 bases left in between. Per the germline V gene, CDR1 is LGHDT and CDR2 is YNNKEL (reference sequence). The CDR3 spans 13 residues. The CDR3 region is CASRRASTNTQYF. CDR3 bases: TGTGCCAGCCGACGGGCCTCCACTAATACGCAGTATTTT.

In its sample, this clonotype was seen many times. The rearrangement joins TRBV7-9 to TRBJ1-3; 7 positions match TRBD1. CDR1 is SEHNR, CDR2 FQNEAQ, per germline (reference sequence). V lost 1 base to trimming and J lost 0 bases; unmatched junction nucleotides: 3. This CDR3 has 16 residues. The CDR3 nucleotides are TGTGCCAGCAGCTTAGGGACAGGCGTCTCTGGAAACACCATATATTTT. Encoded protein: CASSLGTGVSGNTIYF.

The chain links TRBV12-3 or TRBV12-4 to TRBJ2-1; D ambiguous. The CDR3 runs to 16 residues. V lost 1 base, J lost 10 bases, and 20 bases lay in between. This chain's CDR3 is CASSLDLGFYPKEQFF. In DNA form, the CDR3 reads TGTGCCAGCAGTTTAGATTTGGGGTTCTACCCCAAAGAGCAGTTCTTC.

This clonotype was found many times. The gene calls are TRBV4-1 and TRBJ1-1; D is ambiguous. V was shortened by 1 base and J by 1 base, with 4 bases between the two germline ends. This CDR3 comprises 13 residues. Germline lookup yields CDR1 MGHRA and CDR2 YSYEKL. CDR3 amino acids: CASSQGPNTEAFF. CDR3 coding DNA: TGCGCCAGCAGCCAAGGTCCGAACACTGAAGCTTTCTTT.

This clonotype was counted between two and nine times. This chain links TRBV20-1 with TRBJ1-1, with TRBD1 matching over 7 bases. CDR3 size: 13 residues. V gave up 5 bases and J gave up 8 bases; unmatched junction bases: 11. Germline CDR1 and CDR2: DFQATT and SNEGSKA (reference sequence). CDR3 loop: CSADRLIGGEAFF. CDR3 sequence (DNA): TGCAGTGCTGACCGGTTGATAGGGGGCGAAGCTTTCTTT.

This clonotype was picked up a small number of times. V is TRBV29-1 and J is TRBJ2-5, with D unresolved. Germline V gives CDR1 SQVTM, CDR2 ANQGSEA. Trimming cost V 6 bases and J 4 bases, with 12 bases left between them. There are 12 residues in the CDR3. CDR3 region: CSVRAASETQYF. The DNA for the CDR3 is TGCAGCGTCCGGGCAGCATCAGAGACCCAGTACTTC.

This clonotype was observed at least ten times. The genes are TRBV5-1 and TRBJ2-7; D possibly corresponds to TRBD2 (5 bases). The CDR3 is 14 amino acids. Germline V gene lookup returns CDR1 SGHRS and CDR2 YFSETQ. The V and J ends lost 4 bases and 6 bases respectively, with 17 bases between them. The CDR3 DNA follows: TGCGCCAGCAGCCCCCAGCCTAGCACGGGCGAGCAGTACTTC. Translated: CASSPQPSTGEQYF. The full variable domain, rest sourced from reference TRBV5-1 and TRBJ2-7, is KAGVTQTPRYLIKTRGQQVTLSCSPISGHRSVSWYQQTPGQGLQFLFEYFSETQRNKGNFPGRFSGRQFSNSRSEMNVSTLELGDSALYLCASSPQPSTGEQYFGPGTRLTVT.

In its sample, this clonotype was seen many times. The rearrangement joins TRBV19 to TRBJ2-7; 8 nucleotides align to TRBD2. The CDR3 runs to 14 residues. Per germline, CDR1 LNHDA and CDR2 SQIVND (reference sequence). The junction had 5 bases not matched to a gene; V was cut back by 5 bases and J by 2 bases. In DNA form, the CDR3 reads TGTGCCAGTAGTTCAGCAGCGGGGGCCTACGAGCAGTACTTC. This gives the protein CASSSAAGAYEQYF.

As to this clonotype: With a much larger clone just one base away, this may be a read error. The chain's CDR3 is CVSGRVSNEKLFF. As DNA, the CDR3 is TGTGTCAGCGGTAGGGTATCTAATGAAAAACTGTTTTTT. V and J are TRBV6-5 and TRBJ1-4; no firm D call. The CDR3 length is 13 residues. Looked up from germline, CDR1 is MNHEY and CDR2 is SVGAGI.

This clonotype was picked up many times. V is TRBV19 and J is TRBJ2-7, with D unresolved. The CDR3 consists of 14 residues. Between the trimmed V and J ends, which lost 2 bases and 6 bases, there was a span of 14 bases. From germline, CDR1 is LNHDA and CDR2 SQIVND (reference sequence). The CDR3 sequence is CASSINLGYGEQYF. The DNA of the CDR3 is TGTGCCAGTAGTATAAATTTGGGGTATGGCGAGCAGTACTTC.

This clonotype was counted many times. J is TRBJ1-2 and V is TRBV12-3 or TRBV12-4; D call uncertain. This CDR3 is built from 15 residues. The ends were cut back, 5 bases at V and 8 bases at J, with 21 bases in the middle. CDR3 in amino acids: CASSPPEADRGGYTF. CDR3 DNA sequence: TGTGCCAGCAGTCCCCCCGAGGCCGACCGCGGCGGCTACACCTTC.

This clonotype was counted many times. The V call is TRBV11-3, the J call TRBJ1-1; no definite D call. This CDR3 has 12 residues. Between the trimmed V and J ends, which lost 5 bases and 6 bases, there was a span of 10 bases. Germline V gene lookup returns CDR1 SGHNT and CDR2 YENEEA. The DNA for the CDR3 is TGTGCCAGCAGCCCGCCTTTAGCTGAAGCTTTCTTT. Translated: CASSPPLAEAFF. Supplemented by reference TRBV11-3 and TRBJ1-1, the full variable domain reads EAGVVQSPRYKIIEKKQPVAFWCNPISGHNTLYWYLQNLGQGPELLIRYENEEAVDDSQLPKDRFSAERLKGVDSTLKIQPAELGDSAVYLCASSPPLAEAFFGQGTRLTVV.

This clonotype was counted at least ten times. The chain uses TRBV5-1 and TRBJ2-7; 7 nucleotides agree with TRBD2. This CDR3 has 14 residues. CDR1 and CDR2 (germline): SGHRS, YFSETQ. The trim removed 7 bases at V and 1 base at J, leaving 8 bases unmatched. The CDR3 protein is CASAEPGLSYEQYF. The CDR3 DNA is TGCGCCAGCGCCGAACCGGGACTATCCTACGAGCAGTACTTC.

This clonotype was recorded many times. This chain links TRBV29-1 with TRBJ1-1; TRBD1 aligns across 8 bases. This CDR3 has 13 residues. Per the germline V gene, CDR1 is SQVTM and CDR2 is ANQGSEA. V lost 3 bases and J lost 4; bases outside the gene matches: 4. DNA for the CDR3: TGCAGCGTTGACGACAGGGGAAGCACTGAAGCTTTCTTT. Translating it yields CSVDDRGSTEAFF. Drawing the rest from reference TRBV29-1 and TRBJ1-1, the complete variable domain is SAVISQKPSRDICQRGTSLTIQCQVDSQVTMMFWYRQQPGQSLTLIATANQGSEATYESGFVIDKFPISRPNLTFSTLTVSNMSPEDSSIYLCSVDDRGSTEAFFGQGTRLTVV.

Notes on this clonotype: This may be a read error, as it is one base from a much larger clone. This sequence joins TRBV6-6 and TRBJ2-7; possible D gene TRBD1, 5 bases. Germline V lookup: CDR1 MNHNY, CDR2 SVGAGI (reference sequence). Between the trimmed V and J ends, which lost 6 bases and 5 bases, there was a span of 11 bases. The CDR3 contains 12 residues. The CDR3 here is CASRGRVDEQYF. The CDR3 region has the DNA TGTGCCAGCAGGGGCAGGGTAGACGAGCAGTACTTC.

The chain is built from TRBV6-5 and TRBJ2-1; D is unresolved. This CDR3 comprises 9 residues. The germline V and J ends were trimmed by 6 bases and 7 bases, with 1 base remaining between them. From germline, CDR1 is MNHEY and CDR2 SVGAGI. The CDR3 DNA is TGTGCCAGCAGAAATGAGCAGTTCTTC. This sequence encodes CASRNEQFF.

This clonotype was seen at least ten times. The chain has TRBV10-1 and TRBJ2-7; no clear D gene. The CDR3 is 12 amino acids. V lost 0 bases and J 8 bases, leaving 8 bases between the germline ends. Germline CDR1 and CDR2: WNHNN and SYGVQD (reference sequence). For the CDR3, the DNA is TGCGCCAGCAGTGAGTCCGAGAGTAAGCAGTACTTC. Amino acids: CASSESESKQYF.

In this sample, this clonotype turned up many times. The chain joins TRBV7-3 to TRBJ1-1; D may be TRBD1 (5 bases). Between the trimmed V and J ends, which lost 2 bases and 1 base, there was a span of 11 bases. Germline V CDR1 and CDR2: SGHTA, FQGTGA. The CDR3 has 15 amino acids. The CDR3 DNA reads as TGTGCCAGCAGCTTATACCCCGGACAGAACACTGAAGCTTTCTTT. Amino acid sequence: CASSLYPGQNTEAFF.

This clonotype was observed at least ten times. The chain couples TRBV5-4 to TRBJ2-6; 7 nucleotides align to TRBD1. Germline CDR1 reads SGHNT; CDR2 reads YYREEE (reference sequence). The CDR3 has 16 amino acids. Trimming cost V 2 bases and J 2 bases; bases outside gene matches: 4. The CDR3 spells CASSLVDRAGANVLTF. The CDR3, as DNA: TGTGCCAGCAGCTTAGTAGACAGGGCTGGGGCCAACGTCCTGACTTTC.

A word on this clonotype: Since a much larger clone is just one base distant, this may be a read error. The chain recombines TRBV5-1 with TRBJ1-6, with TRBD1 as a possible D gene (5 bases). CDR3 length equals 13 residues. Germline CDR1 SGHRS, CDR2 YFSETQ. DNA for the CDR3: TGCGTCAGCAAAATGCTGGGGGATTCACCCCTCCACTTT. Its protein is CVSKMLGDSPLHF.